Shown below are 17 T cell receptor beta chains from a single sample sequenced in a study of cytomegalovirus exposure and HLA in healthy donors. The PCR contained 60 Vbeta and 13 Jbeta primers. Profiled with immunoSEQ multiplex PCR; TCRdb holds only in-frame clones, not every one. Of about 97,000 clones in the sample, nearly 65% were seen once. Sequenced material: PBMCs. The receptor source for this set is a human donor in good health.

This clone is classed as medium-sized. The chain recombines TRBV11-2 with TRBJ1-1; the D is unclear. Germline-derived CDR1 and CDR2 are SGHAT and FQNNGV. This CDR3 contains 12 residues. V was trimmed by 8 bases and J by 4 bases, leaving 11 bases between them. For the CDR3, the DNA is TGTGCCAGCTGGAGGGTAAGCACTGAAGCTTTCTTT. As protein: CASWRVSTEAFF.

The chain recombines TRBV18 with TRBJ1-1; D gene unclear. Germline V gives CDR1 KGHSH, CDR2 LQKENI. The length of the CDR3 is 13 residues. Trimming left V 2 bases short and J 3 bases short, with 7 bases between. CDR3 in DNA: TGTGCCAGCTCACCAACAGTGGACACTGAAGCTTTCTTT. Translated: CASSPTVDTEAFF.

The sample holds a few counts of this clone. The J gene is TRBJ2-5, the V gene TRBV15, with D possibly TRBD2 on 5 matching bases. Germline V gene data show CDR1 as LNHNV and CDR2 as YYDKDF (reference sequence). Trimming shortened V by 1 base and J by 7 bases, and 13 bases separated the two germline ends. This CDR3 is 14 amino acids long. The CDR3 nucleotides read TGTGCCACCAGCAGAGGAGAGGGTGCAGGGACCCAGTACTTC. Protein: CATSRGEGAGTQYF.

This rearrangement joins TRBV5-1 to TRBJ1-6; 10 positions agree with TRBD1. Germline V CDR1 and CDR2: SGHRS, YFSETQ. J lost 10 bases, V lost 4 bases, and 2 bases had no gene match. The CDR3 contains 13 residues. CDR3 in amino acids: CASSMDRGSPLHF. The CDR3 DNA is TGCGCCAGCAGCATGGACAGGGGGTCACCCCTCCACTTT.

This clone was counted a single time. One end of the junction fails to match germline, which may point to a read error. The genes are TRBV5-1 and TRBJ2-7, with D possibly matching TRBD2 (6 bases). CDR3 size: 17 residues. CDR1 and CDR2 (germline): SGHRS, YFSETQ. CDR3 nucleotides: TGCGCCAGCAGCTTAGCCCCTACTAGCCAGGGACCCTACGGGCAGTACTTC. Its translation: CASSLAPTSQGPYGQYF.

This clone was detected a few times. J is TRBJ2-1 and V is TRBV12-5; 13 positions match TRBD2. Trimming at V came to 1 base and at J to 9 bases, leaving 3 bases not matched to a gene. The CDR3 is made up of 15 amino acids. From germline, CDR1 is LGHNT and CDR2 FRNRAP. The DNA of the CDR3 is TGTGCTAGTGGTTTGGGGACTAGCGGGAGCGGTGAGCAGTTCTTC. Its protein is CASGLGTSGSGEQFF.

V usage is TRBV5-1 and J usage is TRBJ2-6; a possible D gene is TRBD1 (5 bases). The CDR3 runs 18 residues. The germline gives CDR1 SGHRS, CDR2 YFSETQ. V was clipped by 3 bases and J by 1 base, with 17 bases between them. CDR3 in amino acids: CASSYGIGAASGANVLTF. The CDR3 coding sequence is TGCGCCAGCAGCTATGGTATAGGGGCGGCTTCTGGGGCCAACGTCCTGACTTTC. Variable domain in full (rest from reference TRBV5-1 and TRBJ2-6): KAGVTQTPRYLIKTRGQQVTLSCSPISGHRSVSWYQQTPGQGLQFLFEYFSETQRNKGNFPGRFSGRQFSNSRSEMNVSTLELGDSALYLCASSYGIGAASGANVLTFGAGSRLTVL.

This clone has only a few counts. The chain uses TRBV2 and TRBJ2-2; D may be TRBD2 (6 bases). CDR3 length equals 13 residues. The ends were cut back, 6 bases at V and 5 bases at J, with 10 bases in the middle. Germline loops: CDR1 SNHLY, CDR2 FYNNEI. For the CDR3, the DNA is TGTGCCAGCAGGCCAGGAGGGACCGGGGAGCTGTTTTTT. Translating gives CASRPGGTGELFF.

The chain couples TRBV6-5 to TRBJ1-3; TRBD1 is a possible D gene (5 bases). Trimming removed 2 bases at V and 4 bases at J, with 12 bases between. CDR3 length: 15 residues. From germline, CDR1 is MNHEY and CDR2 SVGAGI. CDR3 in DNA: TGTGCCAGCAGTTACGGCGTCGCAGGGGGAAACACCATATATTTT. Amino acid sequence: CASSYGVAGGNTIYF.

The chain is built from TRBV7-9 and TRBJ1-3, with TRBD1 as a possible D gene (5 bases). Trimming stripped 4 bases from V and 2 bases from J, with 15 bases between. The CDR3 is 16 amino acids. Per the germline V gene, CDR1 is SEHNR and CDR2 is FQNEAQ (reference sequence). The CDR3 reads CASSSLRGSTGNTIYF. For the CDR3, the DNA is TGTGCCAGCAGCTCCTTACGGGGGAGCACTGGAAACACCATATATTTT.

This chain joins TRBV5-1 and TRBJ2-2; 8 bases fit TRBD1. The CDR3 spans 14 residues. V shed 4 bases, J shed 5 bases, and the junction held 4 bases outside the gene matches. Germline assignment: CDR1 SGHRS and CDR2 YFSETQ. The CDR3: CASSRTGRTGELFF. DNA for the CDR3: TGCGCCAGCAGCCGGACAGGGAGAACCGGGGAGCTGTTTTTT.

The chain has TRBV9 and TRBJ2-1, with TRBD2 as a possible D gene (6 bases). V gave up 0 bases and J gave up 1 base, with 11 bases separating them. The CDR3 runs 16 residues. CDR1 and CDR2 (germline): SGDLS, YYNGEE. The CDR3 region is CASSVDEGGSYNEQFF. The CDR3, as DNA: TGTGCCAGCAGCGTAGATGAGGGAGGTTCCTACAATGAGCAGTTCTTC. Supplemented by reference TRBV9 and TRBJ2-1, the full variable domain reads DSGVTQTPKHLITATGQRVTLRCSPRSGDLSVYWYQQSLDQGLQFLIQYYNGEERAKGNILERFSAQQFPDLHSELNLSSLELGDSALYFCASSVDEGGSYNEQFFGPGTRLTVL.

The chain has TRBV10-3 and TRBJ2-1; TRBD2 matches at 8 bases. Germline lookup yields CDR1 ENHRY and CDR2 SYGVKD. This CDR3 is built from 15 residues. V lost 5 bases, J lost 6 bases, and 9 bases stayed unmatched. The chain's CDR3 is CAISPPTSAGNEQFF. In DNA, the CDR3 is TGTGCCATCAGTCCTCCGACTAGCGCTGGCAATGAGCAGTTCTTC.

The CDR3 DNA reads as TGTGCCAGCAGTTCACCCGGACAGAACACTGAAGCTTTCTTT. Its translation is CASSSPGQNTEAFF. V and J are TRBV6-5 and TRBJ1-1; tentatively, D is TRBD1 (5 bases). Germline V lookup: CDR1 MNHEY, CDR2 SVGAGI. Trimming left V 4 bases short and J 1 base short, with 10 bases between. CDR3 length: 14 amino acids.

This chain connects TRBV7-3 to TRBJ2-7; 8 positions match TRBD2. Germline-derived CDR1 and CDR2 are SGHTA and FQGTGA. The CDR3 has 14 residues. The V segment lost 2 bases and the J segment 5 bases; nucleotides outside the gene matches: 5. The CDR3 region has the DNA TGTGCCAGCAGCTTAGCGGGACTAGGGGACGAGCAGTACTTC. It translates to CASSLAGLGDEQYF.

This rearrangement joins TRBV7-3 to TRBJ2-3; TRBD2 matches 8 bases. V shed 5 bases, J shed 1 base, and the junction held 5 bases outside the gene matches. This CDR3 has 15 amino acids. CDR1 and CDR2 from the germline V gene are SGHTA and FQGTGA. CDR3 sequence (DNA): TGTGCCAGCAGCCGAGCGGGAGCAGGCACAGATACGCAGTATTTT. It is translated as CASSRAGAGTDTQYF.

In DNA, the CDR3 is TGTGCCAGCAGCTTAGGAGGGGCGAGCAATCAGCCCCAGCATTTT. It encodes CASSLGGASNQPQHF. The genes are TRBV5-8 and TRBJ1-5, with a weak D call TRBD1 (5 bases). Germline loops: CDR1 SGHTS, CDR2 YDEGEE. Trimming removed 2 bases at V and 1 base at J, with 10 bases between. CDR3 length: 15 residues. The full variable domain, in which reference TRBV5-8 and TRBJ1-5 provide the parts outside the CDR3, is EAGVTQSPTHLIKTRGQQATLRCSPISGHTSVYWYQQALGLGLQFLLWYDEGEERNRGNFPPRFSGRQFPNYSSELNVNALELEDSALYLCASSLGGASNQPQHFGDGTRLSIL.